Presented here are 2 T cell receptor beta chains from one specimen sequenced in a study of blood T cell repertoires in COVID-19. The assay was immunoSEQ multiplex PCR, and TCRdb's table has in-frame clones only and misses some. The table includes around 150,000 clones, about four fifths detected once. Sequencing was carried out using PBMCs or T cells enriched from blood (not recorded which). The receptors were sampled from a woman in her fifties or sixties who had recovered from COVID-19.

This clone was picked up a small number of times. The V and J genes are TRBV27 and TRBJ1-2, with TRBD1 identical over 9 bases. This CDR3 is built from 13 residues. V shed 4 bases, J shed 9 bases, and the junction held 6 bases outside the gene matches. CDR1 is MNHEY and CDR2 is SMNVEV in the germline V gene (reference sequence). This chain's CDR3 is CASSWVGQGSYTF. Written as DNA, the CDR3 is TGTGCCAGCAGTTGGGTGGGACAGGGTAGCTACACCTTC.

The J gene is TRBJ2-1, the V gene TRBV10-2; 7 nucleotides align to TRBD2. V shed 4 bases and J 9 bases; nucleotides not matched to a gene: 6. The CDR3 covers 13 residues. Germline loops: CDR1 WSHSY, CDR2 SAAADI. The CDR3 nucleotides are TGCGCCAGCAGTGGGGACTATCGTAGTGAGCAGTTCTTC. Protein sequence: CASSGDYRSEQFF.